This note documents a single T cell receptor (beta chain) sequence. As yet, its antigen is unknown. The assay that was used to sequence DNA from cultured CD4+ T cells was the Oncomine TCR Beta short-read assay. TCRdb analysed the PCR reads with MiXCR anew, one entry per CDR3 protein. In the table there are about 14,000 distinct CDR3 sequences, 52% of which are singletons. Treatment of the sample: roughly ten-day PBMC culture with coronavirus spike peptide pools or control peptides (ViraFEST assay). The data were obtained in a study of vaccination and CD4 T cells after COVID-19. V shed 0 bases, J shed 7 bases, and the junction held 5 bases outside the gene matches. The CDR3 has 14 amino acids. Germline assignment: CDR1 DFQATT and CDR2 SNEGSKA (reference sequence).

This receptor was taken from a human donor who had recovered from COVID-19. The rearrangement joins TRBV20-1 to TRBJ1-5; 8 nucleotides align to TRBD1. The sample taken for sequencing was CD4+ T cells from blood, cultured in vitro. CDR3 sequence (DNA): TGCAGTGCTAGAGATACAGGGGGTAGGCAGCCCCAGCATTTT. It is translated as CSARDTGGRQPQHF.